The TCR beta chain described here comes from a study of beta chain features in type 1 diabetes. This clone turned up a few times. The antigen is not known. Study findings and constraints: In every one of the four CD4+ subsets, TCRB CDR3s were moderately but significantly shorter in Type 1 diabetes patients. Cells expressing TCR highly could be over-represented by cDNA sequencing. Among patients, naive, central memory and Treg TCRB repertoires appeared more similar than among healthy donors.

Isolated RNA was reverse transcribed in full, so expressed TCRB transcripts were sequenced. Only in-frame clones appear in the TCRdb table, and some are missing; sequencing was by immunoSEQ multiplex PCR. The sample shows hundreds of thousands of clones, approximately 14% of them seen only once. Sorted populations all had greater than 95% purity. Germline values: CDR1 MGHRA, CDR2 YSYEKL. Trimming removed 1 base at V and 2 bases at J, with 12 bases between. The CDR3 length is 15 residues. The chain links TRBV4-1 to TRBJ2-7; the D is unclear. The receptor comes from a man aged 25-40 years in good health. Input material: naive CD4+ T cells from blood. The CDR3 loop reads CASSQGAETTYEQYF. The CDR3 nucleotides are TGCGCCAGCAGCCAAGGGGCTGAAACCACCTACGAGCAGTACTTC.